These 27 T cell receptor beta chains were sequenced from one sample in a study of blood T cell repertoires in COVID-19. Clones were sequenced by immunoSEQ multiplex PCR, and TCRdb holds only the in-frame ones, with some missing. The data show 250,000 or so clones, about 89% seen once. Sequencing was done on a sample of peripheral blood. The receptors were gathered from a woman between 40 and 55 years old who had recovered from COVID-19.

This chain links TRBV19 with TRBJ2-1, with TRBD1 matching over 8 bases. J was trimmed by 1 base and V by 4 bases; bases with no gene match: 6. The CDR3 is made up of 16 amino acids. Germline V gives CDR1 LNHDA, CDR2 SQIVND (reference sequence). Written as DNA, the CDR3 is TGTGCCAGTAGTAACAACAGGGGGAAATCCTACAATGAGCAGTTCTTC. Its translation: CASSNNRGKSYNEQFF. Drawing the rest from reference TRBV19 and TRBJ2-1, the complete variable domain is DGGITQSPKYLFRKEGQNVTLSCEQNLNHDAMYWYRQDPGQGLRLIYYSQIVNDFQKGDIAEGYSVSREKKESFPLTVTSAQKNPTAFYLCASSNNRGKSYNEQFFGPGTRLTVL.

The rearrangement uses TRBV5-1 and TRBJ2-5; TRBD1 agrees at 12 bases. Germline-derived CDR1 and CDR2 are SGHRS and YFSETQ. The CDR3 covers 16 residues. Losses at the gene ends were 0 bases for V and 5 bases for J; bases not matched to a gene: 5. CDR3 loop: CASSLVGTGGSETQYF. The CDR3 nucleotides read TGCGCCAGCAGCTTGGTAGGGACAGGGGGCTCGGAGACCCAGTACTTC.

The chain is built from TRBV27 and TRBJ2-1; D gene uncertain. The germline V gene encodes CDR1 MNHEY and CDR2 SMNVEV (reference sequence). V was cut by 4 bases and J by 8 bases, with 12 bases left in between. The CDR3 has 13 amino acids. The CDR3 DNA reads as TGTGCCAGCAGTTCCTTCGTAGCAGATGAGCAGTTCTTC. It translates to CASSSFVADEQFF.

The genes are TRBV19 and TRBJ1-6; the match to TRBD1 covers 8 bases. Per germline, CDR1 LNHDA and CDR2 SQIVND (reference sequence). Trimming took 6 bases from V and 10 from J; bases not matched to a gene: 8. CDR3 length: 14 amino acids. CDR3 coding DNA: TGTGCCAGTAGCTCTGACAGGGGCCGGTCACCCCTCCACTTT. This gives the protein CASSSDRGRSPLHF.

This clone turned up a few times. The chain has TRBV4-2 and TRBJ1-2, with 8 bases lining up with TRBD1. CDR1 is LGHNA, CDR2 YNFKEQ, per germline. Trimming removed 3 bases from V and 4 bases from J; junction bases left unmatched: 13. The CDR3 sequence is 17 residues long. Here the CDR3 reads CASSQITQGAWGYGYTF. The CDR3 DNA follows: TGTGCCAGCAGCCAGATAACCCAGGGGGCGTGGGGCTATGGCTACACCTTC.

The chain couples TRBV5-1 to TRBJ1-1, with TRBD1 identical over 7 bases. The CDR3 is made up of 12 amino acids. CDR1 is SGHRS and CDR2 is YFSETQ in the germline V gene. Germline trimming cut 0 bases from V and 7 bases from J; bases unmatched to any gene: 0. The CDR3 DNA is TGCGCCAGCAGCTTGGACAGGGGTGAAGCTTTCTTT. It encodes CASSLDRGEAFF.

This clone is a singleton in its sample. The J gene is TRBJ2-1, the V gene TRBV18; 9 bases agree with TRBD2. Germline assignment: CDR1 KGHSH and CDR2 LQKENI. The length of the CDR3 is 15 residues. J gave up 8 bases and V 1 base, and 6 bases lay outside the gene matches. This chain's CDR3 is CASSPLSGSLDEQFF. In nucleotides, the CDR3 is TGTGCCAGCTCACCACTTAGCGGGAGTCTGGATGAGCAGTTCTTC.

The chain is built from TRBV28 and TRBJ2-5, with 9 bases lining up with TRBD2. Germline lookup yields CDR1 MDHEN and CDR2 SYDVKM. The CDR3 has 16 residues. After removal of 3 bases from V and 5 bases from J, the junction contained 10 bases not matched to a gene. The chain's CDR3 is CASSLPSGTPGETQYF. In nucleotides, the CDR3 is TGTGCCAGCAGTTTGCCTAGCGGGACACCGGGCGAGACCCAGTACTTC.

The chain joins TRBV24-1 to TRBJ2-1; 8 positions agree with TRBD2. The CDR3 consists of 17 residues. With 3 bases clipped from V and 1 base from J, the junction kept 7 bases outside the gene matches. Germline CDR1 KGHDR, CDR2 SFDVKD. The CDR3 protein is CATSDKLAAGSYNEQFF. In DNA form, the CDR3 reads TGTGCCACCAGTGATAAACTAGCGGCAGGTTCCTACAATGAGCAGTTCTTC.

Only a few counts were recorded for this clone. The chain couples TRBV3-1 (or the pseudogene TRBV3-2) to TRBJ1-5, with TRBD1 as a possible D gene (5 bases). Germline CDR1 reads LGHDT; CDR2 reads YNNKEL (reference sequence). The V end was cut by 0 bases, the J end by 4 bases, with 10 bases between. The CDR3 runs to 15 residues. For the CDR3, the DNA is TGTGCCAGCAGCCAAGATATGGCAGGGAATCAGCCCCAGCATTTT. Its translation: CASSQDMAGNQPQHF.

This chain connects TRBV5-1 to TRBJ2-3, with 7 nucleotides matching TRBD1. V shed 7 bases, J shed 2 bases, and the junction held 7 bases outside the gene matches. Per the germline V gene, CDR1 is SGHRS and CDR2 is YFSETQ. The CDR3 has 14 amino acids. CDR3 in amino acids: CASEKGQYTDTQYF. The DNA for the CDR3 is TGCGCCAGCGAAAAGGGACAGTACACAGATACGCAGTATTTT.

In this sample, this clone turned up a few times. The rearrangement joins TRBV5-1 to TRBJ1-2, with D tentatively TRBD1 (6 bases). The germline CDR1 and CDR2 sequences are SGHRS and YFSETQ. This CDR3 is 16 amino acids long. V was pared by 5 bases and J by 3 bases, with 20 bases between. The CDR3 nucleotides read TGCGCCAGCAGTTCCCGTGAGGCAGGGGCGGACTATGGCTACACCTTC. Its protein product is CASSSREAGADYGYTF.

V and J are TRBV29-1 and TRBJ1-5; D remains unclear. The V and J ends lost 5 bases and 2 bases respectively, with 16 bases between them. The V gene's germline CDR1 is SQVTM and CDR2 ANQGSEA. The CDR3 covers 15 residues. The DNA of the CDR3 is TGCAGCGTTCTCAGCGAGAATGGCGGCAATCAGCCCCAGCATTTT. It translates to CSVLSENGGNQPQHF.

This chain uses TRBV7-9 with TRBJ2-7; D is uncertain. The CDR3 has 13 amino acids. Germline V gene data show CDR1 as SEHNR and CDR2 as FQNEAQ (reference sequence). Trimming stripped 4 bases from V and 4 bases from J, with 11 bases between. CDR3 in DNA: TGTGCCAGCAGCTACCTGGCAAATTACGAGCAGTACTTC. Translated, it gives CASSYLANYEQYF.

The chain uses TRBV30 and TRBJ2-7; the match to TRBD2 covers 10 bases. The CDR3 has 14 amino acids. The junction had 5 bases not matched to a gene; V was cut back by 1 base and J by 5 bases. Germline values: CDR1 GTSNPN, CDR2 SVGIG (reference sequence). The CDR3 loop is CAWSGAGGYHEQYF. CDR3 coding DNA: TGTGCCTGGAGTGGAGCGGGAGGGTACCACGAGCAGTACTTC.

Here the CDR3 DNA reads TGTGCCAGCAGTACCGACCGTCGGGGGTACCAAGAGACCCAGTACTTC. Translating gives CASSTDRRGYQETQYF. The V call is TRBV27, the J call TRBJ2-5; a weak D match, TRBD2 (6 bases). The CDR3 totals 16 residues. The V gene's germline CDR1 is MNHEY and CDR2 SMNVEV (reference sequence). Trimming pared 5 bases from V and 0 bases from J, leaving 16 bases between.

This chain connects TRBV4-1 to TRBJ1-4; D is unresolved. Per the germline V gene, CDR1 is MGHRA and CDR2 is YSYEKL. Between the trimmed V and J ends, which lost 3 bases and 3 bases, there was a span of 11 bases. The CDR3 is 15 residues long. CDR3 coding DNA: TGCGCCAGCAGCCAGGGAGATCGGGCTAATGAAAAACTGTTTTTT. Amino acid sequence: CASSQGDRANEKLFF.

The chain couples TRBV29-1 to TRBJ2-1, with a tentative D call TRBD1 (5 bases). This CDR3 contains 13 residues. The germline V gene encodes CDR1 SQVTM and CDR2 ANQGSEA. The V gene lost 5 bases and the J gene lost 6 bases, with 14 bases spanning the gap. The CDR3: CSVTREGVNEQFF. The CDR3 bases are TGCAGCGTTACCAGGGAAGGGGTCAATGAGCAGTTCTTC.

This rearrangement joins TRBV4-1 to TRBJ2-1, with no clear D. Trimming shortened V by 0 bases and J by 6 bases, and 15 bases separated the two germline ends. The length of the CDR3 is 16 residues. The germline gives CDR1 MGHRA, CDR2 YSYEKL. CDR3: CASSQELPGMINEQFF. In DNA form, the CDR3 reads TGCGCCAGCAGCCAAGAGCTGCCCGGTATGATCAATGAGCAGTTCTTC.

The table lists this clone with a count of one. The gene calls are TRBV10-1 and TRBJ1-6; D is uncertain. CDR3 length equals 19 residues. V shed 6 bases and J shed 4 bases, with 25 bases lying between them. Looked up from germline, CDR1 is WNHNN and CDR2 is SYGVQD (reference sequence). For the CDR3, the DNA is TGCGCCAGCAGCGTACTATCCCTGACGATTGAACTTTATAATTCACCCCTCCACTTT. Translation: CASSVLSLTIELYNSPLHF.

This chain links TRBV6-5 with TRBJ2-5; D is perhaps TRBD2 (7 bases). This CDR3 is 13 amino acids long. From germline, CDR1 is MNHEY and CDR2 SVGAGI. V was trimmed by 10 bases and J by 5 bases, leaving 17 bases between them. CDR3 nucleotide sequence: TGTGCCATCCGGGGGGCGACGACCGAGACCCAGTACTTC. It translates to CAIRGATTETQYF.

The rearrangement joins TRBV11-2 to TRBJ2-1; D is unclear. The CDR3 is 14 amino acids. Germline values: CDR1 SGHAT, CDR2 FQNNGV. Trimming removed 3 bases from V and 4 bases from J, with 10 bases in between. For the CDR3, the DNA is TGTGCCAGCAGCTTGAGCGTACCATACAATGAGCAGTTCTTC. It specifies CASSLSVPYNEQFF.

The J gene is TRBJ2-1, the V gene TRBV15; 9 bases fit TRBD2. CDR3 length: 18 residues. The V gene end was trimmed by 1 base and the J gene end by 1 base; junction bases not matched to a gene: 8. Germline lookup yields CDR1 LNHNV and CDR2 YYDKDF (reference sequence). Here the CDR3 DNA reads TGTGCCACCAGCAGAGGGGAACGGCGGGAGGGGTCCTACAATGAGCAGTTCTTC. Its protein product is CATSRGERREGSYNEQFF.

For the CDR3, the DNA is TGTGCCAGCAGCTCGGACCGGGGGGGGGAGCTGTTTTTT. Translating gives CASSSDRGGELFF. The gene calls are TRBV7-9 and TRBJ2-2; a possible D gene is TRBD2 (6 bases). The CDR3 loop spans 13 amino acids. Germline-derived CDR1 and CDR2 are SEHNR and FQNEAQ (reference sequence). Trimming took 4 bases from V and 8 from J, leaving 11 bases between them.

This chain links TRBV11-2 with TRBJ2-1; 12 bases are a match to TRBD2. The CDR3 length is 16 residues. Germline V gene data show CDR1 as SGHAT and CDR2 as FQNNGV. Losses at the gene ends were 4 bases for V and 4 bases for J; bases not matched to a gene: 5. CDR3 protein: CASSSRLAGAYNEQFF. The CDR3 nucleotides read TGTGCCAGCAGCTCCCGACTAGCGGGAGCATACAATGAGCAGTTCTTC. The full variable domain, with the rest looked up from reference TRBV11-2 and TRBJ2-1, is EAGVAQSPRYKIIEKRQSVAFWCNPISGHATLYWYQQILGQGPKLLIQFQNNGVVDDSQLPKDRFSAERLKGVDSTLKIQPAKLEDSAVYLCASSSRLAGAYNEQFFGPGTRLTVL.

The J gene is TRBJ2-1, the V gene TRBV15; 15 nucleotides align to TRBD2. The CDR3 contains 18 residues. The V segment lost 0 bases and the J segment 7 bases; nucleotides outside the gene matches: 7. Per germline, CDR1 LNHNV and CDR2 YYDKDF (reference sequence). CDR3 bases: TGTGCCACCAGCAGAGACATCATAGGACTAGCGGGAGGGAATGAGCAGTTCTTC. Its translation is CATSRDIIGLAGGNEQFF.

This clone was detected only once. The genes are TRBV6-1 and TRBJ2-6; perhaps TRBD2 as D (6 bases). V lost 4 bases and J lost 0, with 10 bases in between. CDR3 length: 16 residues. From germline, CDR1 is MNHNS and CDR2 SASEGT. Here the CDR3 reads CASSADGGSGANVLTF. The CDR3 nucleotides are TGTGCCAGCAGTGCAGACGGGGGCTCTGGGGCCAACGTCCTGACTTTC.